This T cell receptor beta chain stems from a study of T cell clones after liver transplantation. Germline lookup yields CDR1 MRHNA and CDR2 SNTAGT. V lost 0 bases and J lost 2, with 14 bases in between. The CDR3 sequence is 17 residues long. The protocol was immunoSEQ multiplex PCR, while the TCRdb copy is restricted to in-frame clones and leaves out a portion. The sample contains tens of thousands of clones, 75% to 80% of which appear only once. The sequence came from a human patient who received a liver transplant. The T cells may partly be graft donor cells. Sample: CD8+ T cells from blood, taken approximately 52 months after liver transplant. J is TRBJ2-1 and V is TRBV6-4; D tentatively reads TRBD1 or TRBD2 (6 bases each). The CDR3 DNA sequence: TGTGCCAGCAGTGACTCGGGGGGCCGGGGAACCTACAATGAGCAGTTCTTC. As protein: CASSDSGGRGTYNEQFF.